These 13 T cell receptor beta chains share one sample of origin, sequenced in a study of cytomegalovirus exposure and HLA in healthy donors. TCRdb keeps only in-frame clones here, not all; method: immunoSEQ multiplex PCR. The table lists 85,000 to 120,000 clones, 88% of them singletons. What was sequenced was PBMCs. Source of these receptors: a woman aged 18-29 years in good health and CMV-seropositive.

This clone was observed a few times. The chain employs TRBV5-8 and TRBJ1-1; TRBD1 agrees at 7 bases. V shed 1 base, J shed 0 bases, and the junction held 3 bases outside the gene matches. Germline CDR1 SGHTS, CDR2 YDEGEE. The length of the CDR3 is 15 residues. CDR3 sequence: CASSLYDRVNTEAFF. The CDR3 nucleotides read TGTGCCAGCAGCTTGTATGACAGGGTGAACACTGAAGCTTTCTTT. The whole variable domain, remainder taken from reference TRBV5-8 and TRBJ1-1, is EAGVTQSPTHLIKTRGQQATLRCSPISGHTSVYWYQQALGLGLQFLLWYDEGEERNRGNFPPRFSGRQFPNYSSELNVNALELEDSALYLCASSLYDRVNTEAFFGQGTRLTVV.

The V and J genes are TRBV11-2 and TRBJ2-1; 11 bases are a match to TRBD2. In germline, CDR1 is SGHAT, CDR2 FQNNGV. The J segment lost 3 bases and the V segment lost 7 bases, leaving 2 bases of the junction unmatched. This CDR3 contains 14 residues. The CDR3 DNA reads as TGTGCCAGCACGACTAGCGGGGACTACAATGAGCAGTTCTTC. It encodes CASTTSGDYNEQFF.

The V call is TRBV2, the J call TRBJ2-3; the D gene is possibly TRBD1 (5 bases). Trimming stripped 3 bases from V and 10 bases from J, with 17 bases between. The germline CDR1 and CDR2 sequences are SNHLY and FYNNEI. The CDR3 covers 14 residues. The CDR3: CASSDSPGKGAQYF. The CDR3 DNA is TGTGCCAGCAGTGACTCTCCAGGGAAAGGAGCGCAGTATTTT.

The chain recombines TRBV29-1 with TRBJ1-3; D gene uncertain. Per germline, CDR1 SQVTM and CDR2 ANQGSEA. The V end was cut by 4 bases, the J end by 6 bases, with 7 bases between. The CDR3 covers 11 residues. The CDR3 spells CSVAQSNTIYF. The CDR3 DNA is TGCAGCGTTGCCCAGTCAAACACCATATATTTT.

The chain combines TRBV11-2 with TRBJ1-2; the D is unclear. The CDR3 has 15 residues. The germline V gene has CDR1 SGHAT and CDR2 FQNNGV. V lost 0 bases to trimming and J lost 4 bases, with 12 bases between them. For the CDR3, the DNA is TGTGCCAGCAGCTTAGATCCGGCGGCCCTCTATGGCTACACCTTC. It is translated as CASSLDPAALYGYTF.

The chain carries TRBV7-9 and TRBJ1-2; 11 bases are a match to TRBD1. V lost 5 bases, J lost 1 base, and 9 bases stayed unmatched. Germline V lookup: CDR1 SEHNR, CDR2 FQNEAQ (reference sequence). This CDR3 is 17 amino acids long. Written as DNA, the CDR3 is TGTGCCAGCAGCCCCTGGACAGGGGGCAGACTTAACTATGGCTACACCTTC. This sequence encodes CASSPWTGGRLNYGYTF. Complete variable domain (other parts from reference TRBV7-9 and TRBJ1-2): DTGVSQNPRHKITKRGQNVTFRCDPISEHNRLYWYRQTLGQGPEFLTYFQNEAQLEKSRLLSDRFSAERPKGSFSTLEIQRTEQGDSAMYLCASSPWTGGRLNYGYTFGSGTRLTVV.

The V gene is TRBV18, the J gene TRBJ2-3; 9 nucleotides align to TRBD2. Germline V gives CDR1 KGHSH, CDR2 LQKENI. V lost 1 base to trimming and J lost 4 bases; unmatched junction nucleotides: 6. The CDR3 length is 16 residues. This CDR3 reads CASSPLASGVSDTQYF. CDR3 DNA sequence: TGTGCCAGCTCACCACTCGCTAGCGGGGTGTCAGATACGCAGTATTTT.

The genes are TRBV10-1 and TRBJ2-1; tentatively, D is TRBD1 (6 bases). V lost 2 bases and J lost 5, with 13 bases in between. Germline values: CDR1 WNHNN, CDR2 SYGVQD (reference sequence). There are 15 residues in the CDR3. CDR3 sequence: CASSEQGGLDNEQFF. The CDR3 nucleotides read TGCGCCAGCAGTGAGCAAGGGGGTCTTGACAATGAGCAGTTCTTC.

The chain carries TRBV7-9 and TRBJ1-5; possible D gene TRBD1, 5 bases. The germline CDR1 and CDR2 sequences are SEHNR and FQNEAQ (reference sequence). This CDR3 comprises 15 residues. The V gene lost 4 bases and the J gene lost 3 bases, with 13 bases spanning the gap. This CDR3 reads CASSSLTEHNQPQHF. The CDR3, as DNA: TGTGCCAGCAGCTCCTTGACAGAACACAATCAGCCCCAGCATTTT.

J is TRBJ1-1 and V is TRBV5-1, with 7 positions matching TRBD1. J gave up 5 bases and V 0 bases, and 7 bases lay outside the gene matches. This CDR3 contains 15 residues. Germline CDR1 is SGHRS and CDR2 is YFSETQ. CDR3 in amino acids: CASSLAYSGGTEAFF. CDR3 in DNA: TGCGCCAGCAGCTTGGCCTATTCAGGGGGTACTGAAGCTTTCTTT. The full variable domain, its missing parts supplied by reference TRBV5-1 and TRBJ1-1, is KAGVTQTPRYLIKTRGQQVTLSCSPISGHRSVSWYQQTPGQGLQFLFEYFSETQRNKGNFPGRFSGRQFSNSRSEMNVSTLELGDSALYLCASSLAYSGGTEAFFGQGTRLTVV.

The rearrangement joins TRBV28 to TRBJ1-6; D is perhaps TRBD1 (6 bases). The CDR3 length is 14 residues. The V and J ends lost 5 bases and 7 bases respectively, with 12 bases between them. From germline, CDR1 is MDHEN and CDR2 SYDVKM. The CDR3 nucleotides read TGTGCCAGCAGTCCAGAGGACAGCAATTCACCCCTCCACTTT. Protein sequence: CASSPEDSNSPLHF.

V gene TRBV7-8 combines with J gene TRBJ1-6; no clear D. With 5 bases removed from V and 1 base from J, the gap between germline ends came to 12 bases. CDR1 is SGHVS and CDR2 is FQNEAQ in the germline V gene. CDR3 size: 16 residues. The CDR3: CASSAPRLSYNSPLHF. CDR3 coding DNA: TGTGCCAGCAGCGCCCCTAGGCTTTCCTATAATTCACCCCTCCACTTT.

V gene TRBV15 combines with J gene TRBJ1-5, with D possibly being TRBD1 (6 bases). The CDR3 is made up of 14 amino acids. The V gene's germline CDR1 is LNHNV and CDR2 YYDKDF (reference sequence). The germline V and J ends were trimmed by 3 bases and 2 bases, with 8 bases remaining between them. CDR3 sequence (DNA): TGTGCCACCAGCAGCAACAGGGGCAATCAGCCCCAGCATTTT. Its protein is CATSSNRGNQPQHF.